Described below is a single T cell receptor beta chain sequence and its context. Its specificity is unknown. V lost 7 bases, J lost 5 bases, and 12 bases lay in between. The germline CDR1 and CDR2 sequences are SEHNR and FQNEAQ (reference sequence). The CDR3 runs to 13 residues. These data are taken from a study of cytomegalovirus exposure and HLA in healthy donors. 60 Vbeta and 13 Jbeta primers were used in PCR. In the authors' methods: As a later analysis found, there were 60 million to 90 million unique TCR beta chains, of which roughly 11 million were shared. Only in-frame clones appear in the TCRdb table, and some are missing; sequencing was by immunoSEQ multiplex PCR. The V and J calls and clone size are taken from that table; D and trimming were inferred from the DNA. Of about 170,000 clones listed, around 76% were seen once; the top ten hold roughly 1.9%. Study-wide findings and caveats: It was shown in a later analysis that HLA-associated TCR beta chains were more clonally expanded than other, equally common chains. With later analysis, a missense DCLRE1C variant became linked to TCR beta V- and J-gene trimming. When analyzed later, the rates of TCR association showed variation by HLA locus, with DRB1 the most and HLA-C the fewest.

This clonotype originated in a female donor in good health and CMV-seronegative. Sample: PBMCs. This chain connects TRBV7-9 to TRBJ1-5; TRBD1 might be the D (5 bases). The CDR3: CASTPTGDQPQHF. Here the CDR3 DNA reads TGTGCCAGCACGCCAACGGGGGATCAGCCCCAGCATTTT.